Following are 22 T cell receptor beta chains from one sample sequenced in a study of cytomegalovirus exposure and HLA in healthy donors. Researchers ran the PCR with 60 Vbeta and 13 Jbeta primers. Profiling relied on immunoSEQ multiplex PCR, and the TCRdb table lists in-frame clones only, not all of them. The sample holds fewer than 150,000 clones; about 85% are singletons and the top ten take about 6.7%. The sequenced sample was PBMCs. The receptors originated from a woman aged 30 to 39 in good health and CMV-seropositive.

CDR3 residues: CASSELGTVFSPFYNSPLHF. In DNA, the CDR3 is TGTGCCAGCAGTGAACTGGGGACAGTGTTCTCTCCCTTCTATAATTCACCCCTCCACTTT. V is TRBV6-1 and J is TRBJ1-6; 7 nucleotides line up with TRBD1. CDR1 and CDR2 (germline): MNHNS, SASEGT. V shed 2 bases, J shed 3 bases, and the junction held 16 bases outside the gene matches. This CDR3 region has 20 residues.

This clone was detected once. The chain recombines TRBV9 with TRBJ2-7; maybe TRBD2 (5 bases). The germline gives CDR1 SGDLS, CDR2 YYNGEE. V lost 0 bases, J lost 0 bases, and 10 bases lay in between. This CDR3 comprises 15 residues. DNA for the CDR3: TGTGCCAGCAGCGTAGAACCGGGGAACTCCTACGAGCAGTACTTC. Translated, it gives CASSVEPGNSYEQYF.

The chain is built from TRBV5-4 and TRBJ1-3; 8 nucleotides align to TRBD1. After removal of 2 bases from V and 4 bases from J, the junction contained 14 bases not matched to a gene. Germline V gene data show CDR1 as SGHNT and CDR2 as YYREEE (reference sequence). This CDR3 is built from 18 residues. The CDR3 loop reads CASSLAAGGGIPGNTIYF. In DNA, the CDR3 is TGTGCCAGCAGCTTAGCGGCAGGGGGCGGTATACCCGGAAACACCATATATTTT.

This chain links TRBV11-3 with TRBJ1-1, with a weak D call TRBD1 (6 bases). The CDR3 sequence is 13 residues long. Trimming left V 5 bases short and J 8 bases short, with 15 bases between. Germline assignment: CDR1 SGHNT and CDR2 YENEEA. In nucleotides, the CDR3 is TGTGCCAGCAGCCTGCAGGCGGACAGCGAAGCTTTCTTT. Its protein product is CASSLQADSEAFF.

V gene TRBV15 combines with J gene TRBJ2-1; 11 bases align to TRBD2. The CDR3 extends over 17 amino acids. Germline V gene sequence: CDR1 LNHNV, CDR2 YYDKDF (reference sequence). V gave up 0 bases and J gave up 4 bases; unmatched junction bases: 5. The CDR3 spells CATSRDLAGGVYNEQFF. The CDR3 bases are TGTGCCACCAGCAGAGACCTAGCGGGAGGAGTTTACAATGAGCAGTTCTTC.

This chain links TRBV19 with TRBJ2-5; possible D gene TRBD2, 5 bases. The J call is doubtful: the DNA matches TRBJ2-7 better. Germline V lookup: CDR1 LNHDA, CDR2 SQIVND (reference sequence). CDR3 length equals 14 residues. CDR3 bases: TGTGCCAGTAGTGGAACTAGGAGTTCCTACGAGCAGTACTTC. Amino acid sequence: CASSGTRSSYEQYF.

The chain joins TRBV18 to TRBJ2-5, with unresolved D. Trimming removed 3 bases at V and 4 bases at J, with 6 bases between. The CDR3 sequence is 12 residues long. Germline CDR1 and CDR2: KGHSH and LQKENI. CDR3 in amino acids: CASSPRLETQYF. In nucleotides, the CDR3 is TGTGCCAGCTCACCGAGGCTAGAGACCCAGTACTTC. The whole variable domain, filled in from reference TRBV18 and TRBJ2-5, reads NAGVMQNPRHLVRRRGQEARLRCSPMKGHSHVYWYRQLPEEGLKFMVYLQKENIIDESGMPKERFSAEFPKEGPSILRIQQVVRGDSAAYFCASSPRLETQYFGPGTRLLVL.

The chain is built from TRBV2 and TRBJ2-3; 14 nucleotides match TRBD2. V gave up 5 bases and J gave up 2 bases; unmatched junction bases: 9. This CDR3 is built from 18 residues. The V gene's germline CDR1 is SNHLY and CDR2 FYNNEI. The CDR3 bases are TGTGCCAGCAGTTCCCCCGGGACTAGCGGGGGCCCCACAGATACGCAGTATTTT. Translation gives CASSSPGTSGGPTDTQYF.

J is TRBJ1-1 and V is TRBV7-9; maybe TRBD1 (6 bases). CDR3 length equals 14 residues. With 5 bases removed from V and 1 base from J, the gap between germline ends came to 11 bases. The germline V gene encodes CDR1 SEHNR and CDR2 FQNEAQ (reference sequence). The DNA of the CDR3 is TGTGCCAGCAGCCCACCGACAGGGAACACTGAAGCTTTCTTT. This translates into CASSPPTGNTEAFF.

The V call is TRBV5-1, the J call TRBJ2-2; 12 bases fit TRBD2. The CDR3 has 15 residues. Germline assignment: CDR1 SGHRS and CDR2 YFSETQ. V lost 4 bases and J lost 6; bases outside the gene matches: 4. The CDR3 region has the DNA TGCGCCAGCAGCCCCCGGACTAGCGGGGCCGGGGAGCTGTTTTTT. Protein sequence: CASSPRTSGAGELFF.

The V call is TRBV15, the J call TRBJ2-5; 11 bases agree with TRBD2. CDR1 and CDR2 (germline): LNHNV, YYDKDF (reference sequence). The CDR3 has 16 amino acids. V lost 5 bases to trimming and J lost 1 base; unmatched junction nucleotides: 6. The CDR3 DNA reads as TGTGCCACCAGCCAGGGACTAGCGGCTTCCCAAGAGACCCAGTACTTC. It translates to CATSQGLAASQETQYF.

The chain is built from TRBV2 and TRBJ2-5; a weak D match, TRBD2 (5 bases). This CDR3 is built from 11 residues. Looked up from germline, CDR1 is SNHLY and CDR2 is FYNNEI. V was cut by 11 bases and J by 5 bases, with 12 bases left in between. The CDR3 spells CAVRTWETQYF. CDR3 DNA sequence: TGTGCCGTCCGGACTTGGGAGACCCAGTACTTC.

The chain links TRBV11-2 to TRBJ1-1; D is unresolved. This CDR3 is built from 11 residues. Trimming left V 1 base short and J 7 bases short, with 4 bases between. Germline values: CDR1 SGHAT, CDR2 FQNNGV. The CDR3 sequence is CASSLGIEAFF. CDR3 DNA: TGTGCCAGCAGCTTAGGTATTGAAGCTTTCTTT.

This clone was recorded once. The gene calls are TRBV27 and TRBJ1-1; D perhaps matches TRBD1 (6 bases). The CDR3 sequence is 15 residues long. Germline loops: CDR1 MNHEY, CDR2 SMNVEV (reference sequence). V shed 0 bases and J shed 3 bases, with 11 bases lying between them. DNA of the CDR3: TGTGCCAGCAGTTTATCCCCCCAGGGGTACACTGAAGCTTTCTTT. This encodes CASSLSPQGYTEAFF.

The chain joins TRBV5-1 to TRBJ2-1, with TRBD2 identical over 11 bases. After removal of 3 bases from V and 3 bases from J, the junction contained 2 bases not matched to a gene. Germline loops: CDR1 SGHRS, CDR2 YFSETQ. CDR3 length: 15 amino acids. The CDR3 spells CASSSGTSGYNEQFF. The CDR3 region has the DNA TGCGCCAGCAGCTCCGGGACTAGCGGCTACAATGAGCAGTTCTTC.

The chain has TRBV10-1 and TRBJ2-1; D is unclear. Germline CDR1 WNHNN, CDR2 SYGVQD (reference sequence). The CDR3 is made up of 13 amino acids. V lost 8 bases, J lost 3 bases, and 11 bases lay in between. In DNA form, the CDR3 reads TGCGCCAGCTCCCGCCTAGGCTACAATGAGCAGTTCTTC. This gives the protein CASSRLGYNEQFF.

The rearrangement links TRBV7-6 to TRBJ2-7, with unresolved D. Germline assignment: CDR1 SGHVS and CDR2 FNYEAQ. Trimming removed 2 bases from V and 2 bases from J, with 10 bases in between. This CDR3 comprises 14 residues. The CDR3 sequence is CASSLLTSPYEQYF. The CDR3 DNA reads TGTGCCAGCAGCTTACTGACAAGCCCCTACGAGCAGTACTTC.

V usage is TRBV9 and J usage is TRBJ2-1; 8 positions match TRBD2. Germline assignment: CDR1 SGDLS and CDR2 YYNGEE. V shed 4 bases, J shed 6 bases, and the junction held 6 bases outside the gene matches. The CDR3 spans 14 residues. CDR3 sequence (DNA): TGTGCCAGCAGCCCTCGGGGGGGCGGCAATGAGCAGTTCTTC. It yields the protein CASSPRGGGNEQFF. Variable domain in full (rest from reference TRBV9 and TRBJ2-1): DSGVTQTPKHLITATGQRVTLRCSPRSGDLSVYWYQQSLDQGLQFLIQYYNGEERAKGNILERFSAQQFPDLHSELNLSSLELGDSALYFCASSPRGGGNEQFFGPGTRLTVL.

The chain joins TRBV28 to TRBJ1-5; D unresolved. Trimming took off 6 bases at V and 3 bases at J, with 15 bases between the two ends. This CDR3 has 15 residues. The germline V gene encodes CDR1 MDHEN and CDR2 SYDVKM. The CDR3 region is CASRSGSWNNQPQHF. In nucleotides, the CDR3 is TGTGCCAGCAGGTCGGGATCCTGGAACAATCAGCCCCAGCATTTT.

The chain combines TRBV21-1 with TRBJ2-3; the D segment call TRBD1 is taken from the table without a DNA check. TRBV21-1 is classified as a pseudogene. The CDR3 spans 17 residues. CDR3 amino acids: CASSKKLQDGGTDTQYF. The CDR3 DNA is TGTGCCAGCAGCAAGAAGTTACAGGATGGGGGCACAGATACGCAGTATTTT.

This clone was seen only once. The chain couples TRBV7-9 to TRBJ2-7, with D possibly matching TRBD1 (5 bases). The CDR3 runs to 13 residues. The V and J ends lost 1 base and 4 bases respectively, with 8 bases between them. CDR1 is SEHNR, CDR2 FQNEAQ, per germline (reference sequence). CDR3 sequence reads: CASSLGQLYEQYF. CDR3 DNA: TGTGCCAGCAGCTTAGGACAGTTGTACGAGCAGTACTTC.

The chain couples TRBV28 to TRBJ1-5, with D maybe TRBD1 (6 bases). The germline gives CDR1 MDHEN, CDR2 SYDVKM. Trimming cost V 2 bases and J 3 bases, with 11 bases left between them. CDR3 length: 15 amino acids. This chain's CDR3 is CASSLQQGYNQPQHF. CDR3 in DNA: TGTGCCAGCAGTTTACAACAGGGTTACAATCAGCCCCAGCATTTT.